The 27 T cell receptor beta chains presented below share a single source sample, sequenced in a study of cytomegalovirus exposure and HLA in healthy donors. Primers included in the PCR were 60 Vbeta and 13 Jbeta primers. Produced via immunoSEQ multiplex PCR; TCRdb's table is partial and in-frame only. In the table there are under 200,000 clones, roughly 80% of which are singletons. The sample comprised PBMCs. The receptors originated from a woman aged 18-29 years in good health and CMV-seronegative.

DNA of the CDR3: TGTGCCAGCAGGTCGTTCGGTTTCTACGAGCAGTACTTC. Residues: CASRSFGFYEQYF. The chain couples TRBV28 to TRBJ2-7; no firm D call. The CDR3 sequence is 13 residues long. The germline V gene encodes CDR1 MDHEN and CDR2 SYDVKM. V lost 6 bases and J 3 bases, leaving 12 bases between the germline ends.

The gene calls are TRBV6-5 and TRBJ2-7; 9 nucleotides align to TRBD1. The CDR3 runs to 14 residues. CDR1 is MNHEY, CDR2 SVGAGI, per germline. V trimming: 7 bases; J trimming: 6 bases; junction bases outside the gene matches: 10. The CDR3 region has the DNA TGTGCCAGCAAAAAGGGGACAGGGACCGCCGAGCAGTACTTC. This sequence encodes CASKKGTGTAEQYF.

The J gene is TRBJ2-3, the V gene TRBV4-3; 8 bases line up with TRBD1. Germline-derived CDR1 and CDR2 are LGHNA and YSLEER. The CDR3 loop spans 16 amino acids. V shed 0 bases and J 5 bases; nucleotides not matched to a gene: 7. The CDR3 sequence is CASSQDSGGRGDTQYF. For the CDR3, the DNA is TGCGCCAGCAGCCAAGATTCAGGGGGCCGGGGAGATACGCAGTATTTT.

For this clone: An end of the junction differs from the germline gene, which may be a read error. This chain links TRBV15 with TRBJ1-1; TRBD1 matches at 7 bases. Germline-derived CDR1 and CDR2 are LNHNV and YYDKDF (reference sequence). The CDR3 sequence is 15 residues long. The CDR3 here is CATSRDVYRGTETFF. In DNA form, the CDR3 reads TGTGCCACCAGCCGCGATGTATACAGGGGCACTGAAACTTTCTTT.

The rearrangement links TRBV5-1 to TRBJ2-1, with 7 nucleotides matching TRBD2. The CDR3 has 12 residues. The junction had 4 bases not matched to a gene; V was cut back by 5 bases and J by 8 bases. CDR1 and CDR2 from the germline V gene are SGHRS and YFSETQ. For the CDR3, the DNA is TGCGCCAGCAGATTACTAGCGTATGAGCAGTTCTTC. It is translated as CASRLLAYEQFF.

The chain has TRBV29-1 and TRBJ1-1; TRBD1 matches 8 bases. Germline lookup yields CDR1 SQVTM and CDR2 ANQGSEA. The CDR3 spans 15 residues. The trim removed 2 bases at V and 0 bases at J, leaving 5 bases unmatched. The CDR3 loop reads CSVERAGGMNTEAFF. In DNA form, the CDR3 reads TGCAGCGTTGAAAGGGCAGGGGGCATGAACACTGAAGCTTTCTTT.

The chain joins TRBV30 to TRBJ1-1; the D gene is possibly TRBD1 (6 bases). Germline CDR1 GTSNPN, CDR2 SVGIG (reference sequence). V gave up 5 bases and J gave up 4 bases, with 17 bases separating them. This CDR3 comprises 14 residues. The CDR3 is CAWEPGQTFTEAFF. The CDR3 nucleotides read TGTGCCTGGGAACCGGGACAAACCTTCACTGAAGCTTTCTTT.

The gene calls are TRBV10-3 and TRBJ2-1, with 7 bases that match TRBD1. This CDR3 has 13 amino acids. J gave up 12 bases and V 2 bases, and 7 bases lay outside the gene matches. CDR1 is ENHRY, CDR2 SYGVKD, per germline. CDR3 nucleotide sequence: TGTGCCATCAGTGAGCTCCTTGACAGGGTGCAGTTCTTC. Its translation: CAISELLDRVQFF.

The CDR3 DNA is TGTGCCAGCTCACGACAGGGGACCGGAGCTTTCTTT. Amino acids: CASSRQGTGAFF. The chain uses TRBV18 and TRBJ1-1; 8 bases agree with TRBD1. V shed 4 bases, J shed 10 bases, and the junction held 5 bases outside the gene matches. The CDR3 totals 12 residues. The germline V gene has CDR1 KGHSH and CDR2 LQKENI.

The chain carries TRBV7-2 and TRBJ2-5; possible D gene TRBD1, 7 bases. Trimming took off 5 bases at V and 8 bases at J, with 9 bases between the two ends. This CDR3 contains 11 residues. CDR1 SGHTA and CDR2 FQGNSA come from the germline V gene. DNA for the CDR3: TGTGCCAGCAGCCAGGGGGGTACCCAGTACTTC. Translation: CASSQGGTQYF.

J is TRBJ1-2 and V is TRBV27; D unresolved. There are 13 residues in the CDR3. V was shortened by 5 bases and J by 5 bases, with 12 bases between the two germline ends. In germline, CDR1 is MNHEY, CDR2 SMNVEV (reference sequence). The CDR3 loop is CASSTSDLYGYTF. DNA of the CDR3: TGTGCCAGCAGTACCTCGGACTTATATGGCTACACCTTC.

This chain links TRBV5-1 with TRBJ1-2; 9 nucleotides agree with TRBD1. After removal of 4 bases from V and 2 bases from J, the junction contained 3 bases not matched to a gene. In germline, CDR1 is SGHRS, CDR2 YFSETQ. The CDR3 totals 14 residues. CDR3 sequence reads: CASSEGTGNYGYTF. CDR3 DNA: TGCGCCAGCAGCGAGGGGACAGGGAACTATGGCTACACCTTC.

Concerning this clone itself: At one end, the junction sequence differs from germline, possibly due to a read error. The chain links TRBV7-9 to TRBJ2-1, with 13 bases that match TRBD2. Germline lookup yields CDR1 SEHNR and CDR2 FQNEAQ (reference sequence). This CDR3 has 19 residues. CDR3 sequence: CSSSPVGLAGARSYNEQFF. The CDR3 DNA follows: TGTTCCAGCAGCCCAGTAGGACTAGCGGGAGCCCGCTCCTACAATGAGCAGTTCTTC. Full variable domain (remainder filled in from reference TRBV7-9 and TRBJ2-1): DTGVSQNPRHKITKRGQNVTFRCDPISEHNRLYWYRQTLGQGPEFLTYFQNEAQLEKSRLLSDRFSAERPKGSFSTLEIQRTEQGDSAMYLCSSSPVGLAGARSYNEQFFGPGTRLTVL.

V usage is TRBV5-8 and J usage is TRBJ2-1; 8 nucleotides align to TRBD1. Germline V gene sequence: CDR1 SGHTS, CDR2 YDEGEE. The V gene end was trimmed by 4 bases and the J gene end by 14 bases; junction bases not matched to a gene: 11. This CDR3 comprises 13 residues. CDR3 sequence reads: CASSEDRVTGEFF. In DNA, the CDR3 is TGTGCCAGCAGCGAGGACAGGGTCACGGGGGAGTTCTTC. Full variable domain (rest looked up from reference TRBV5-8 and TRBJ2-1): EAGVTQSPTHLIKTRGQQATLRCSPISGHTSVYWYQQALGLGLQFLLWYDEGEERNRGNFPPRFSGRQFPNYSSELNVNALELEDSALYLCASSEDRVTGEFFGPGTRLTVL.

The chain joins TRBV11-2 to TRBJ2-1; TRBD2 agrees at 9 bases. Losses at the gene ends were 5 bases for V and 2 bases for J; bases not matched to a gene: 16. The CDR3 is made up of 19 amino acids. Germline loops: CDR1 SGHAT, CDR2 FQNNGV. The CDR3 coding sequence is TGTGCCAGCAGCCCCGCCGGAGGGACTAGCAGGAGGGCCTACAATGAGCAGTTCTTC. Translated: CASSPAGGTSRRAYNEQFF.

V is TRBV5-1 and J is TRBJ2-5, with TRBD2 matching 12 bases. The CDR3 totals 18 residues. V gave up 2 bases and J gave up 5 bases; unmatched junction bases: 13. Germline loops: CDR1 SGHRS, CDR2 YFSETQ. CDR3 sequence reads: CASSFTTSGSMLVETQYF. The CDR3 DNA reads as TGCGCCAGCAGCTTTACGACTAGCGGGAGTATGCTGGTGGAGACCCAGTACTTC.

V usage is TRBV29-1 and J usage is TRBJ2-1, with 10 bases that match TRBD2. V gave up 3 bases and J gave up 1 base; unmatched junction bases: 12. The CDR3 is 18 amino acids. Germline V gene sequence: CDR1 SQVTM, CDR2 ANQGSEA. In DNA, the CDR3 is TGCAGCGTTGACCTCACCTTGATACTAGCGGGGTCCTACAATGAGCAGTTCTTC. Translated: CSVDLTLILAGSYNEQFF.

This clone was counted a few times. The V and J genes are TRBV6-5 and TRBJ2-7; TRBD2 matches at 9 bases. Unmatched junction bases numbered 10, after V lost 6 bases and J lost 4 bases. Germline V gene lookup returns CDR1 MNHEY and CDR2 SVGAGI. The CDR3 is made up of 15 amino acids. CDR3 nucleotides: TGTGCCAGCAGACCCCTTAGCGGGAGTGCTTACGAGCAGTACTTC. As protein: CASRPLSGSAYEQYF.

This chain joins TRBV11-3 and TRBJ2-7; 8 bases fit TRBD2. V shed 0 bases and J 1 base; nucleotides not matched to a gene: 2. This CDR3 region has 15 residues. The germline gives CDR1 SGHNT, CDR2 YENEEA. The CDR3 sequence: CASSLDSGKSYEQYV. The CDR3 nucleotides read TGTGCCAGCAGCTTAGATAGCGGGAAGTCCTACGAGCAGTACGTC.

The genes are TRBV29-1 and TRBJ1-1; TRBD1 matches 9 bases. Unmatched junction bases numbered 9, after V lost 5 bases and J lost 5 bases. Germline lookup yields CDR1 SQVTM and CDR2 ANQGSEA. The CDR3 contains 14 residues. CDR3 sequence (DNA): TGCAGCGTTTTTCTTCTTGGACAGGGGACTGAAGCTTTCTTT. It codes for CSVFLLGQGTEAFF.

In DNA, the CDR3 is TGCGCCAGCAGCCAACCTCGACAGGGCCCCCGCTACACCTTC. This gives the protein CASSQPRQGPRYTF. This chain joins TRBV4-1 and TRBJ1-2; 7 bases map to TRBD1. The CDR3 is 14 residues long. V trimming: 2 bases; J trimming: 9 bases; junction bases outside the gene matches: 9. CDR1 and CDR2 (germline): MGHRA, YSYEKL.

The rearrangement links TRBV5-5 to TRBJ1-3, with 8 nucleotides matching TRBD1. This CDR3 contains 17 residues. CDR1 is SGHKS and CDR2 is YYEKEE in the germline V gene (reference sequence). V dropped 4 bases and J dropped 1; count of bases not matched to a gene: 10. DNA for the CDR3: TGTGCCAGCAGCGCGGAGGTGGACAGGGTTTCTGGAAACACCATATATTTT. As protein: CASSAEVDRVSGNTIYF.

This chain joins TRBV5-1 and TRBJ1-2; D unresolved. Trimming took off 0 bases at V and 2 bases at J, with 11 bases between the two ends. CDR1 SGHRS and CDR2 YFSETQ come from the germline V gene. There are 15 residues in the CDR3. CDR3 DNA sequence: TGCGCCAGCAGCTTGGATATCCTCGGGAACTATGGCTACACCTTC. It translates to CASSLDILGNYGYTF. The whole variable domain, remainder taken from reference TRBV5-1 and TRBJ1-2, is KAGVTQTPRYLIKTRGQQVTLSCSPISGHRSVSWYQQTPGQGLQFLFEYFSETQRNKGNFPGRFSGRQFSNSRSEMNVSTLELGDSALYLCASSLDILGNYGYTFGSGTRLTVV.

The V gene is TRBV27, the J gene TRBJ1-2, with no clear D. V dropped 0 bases and J dropped 5 bases, with 16 bases sitting between them. The CDR3 sequence is 16 residues long. Germline V gene data show CDR1 as MNHEY and CDR2 as SMNVEV (reference sequence). The CDR3 DNA sequence: TGTGCCAGCAGTTTATCGTATCTATCCCCGGGATATGGCTACACCTTC. This sequence encodes CASSLSYLSPGYGYTF.

Comment on this clone: Other DNA sequences within the sample encode an identical CDR3. The rearrangement uses TRBV29-1 and TRBJ2-1; D is perhaps TRBD1 (6 bases). This CDR3 is built from 14 residues. V lost 4 bases and J lost 5, with 15 bases in between. Germline CDR1 is SQVTM and CDR2 is ANQGSEA. The CDR3 region has the DNA TGCAGCGTTGTTTCCAGGGGCCTCGACAATGAGCAGTTCTTC. Protein product: CSVVSRGLDNEQFF.

V and J are TRBV2 and TRBJ1-5; D might be TRBD1 (6 bases). CDR1 and CDR2 from the germline V gene are SNHLY and FYNNEI. Trimming took off 6 bases at V and 0 bases at J, with 9 bases between the two ends. The CDR3 covers 14 residues. The CDR3 nucleotides are TGTGCCAGCAGGAGGGACATTAGCAATCAGCCCCAGCATTTT. This codes for CASRRDISNQPQHF. The whole variable domain, filled in from reference TRBV2 and TRBJ1-5, reads EPEVTQTPSHQVTQMGQEVILRCVPISNHLYFYWYRQILGQKVEFLVSFYNNEISEKSEIFDDQFSVERPDGSNFTLKIRSTKLEDSAMYFCASRRDISNQPQHFGDGTRLSIL.

The chain has TRBV18 and TRBJ2-7, with D maybe TRBD1 (6 bases). The ends were cut back, 3 bases at V and 9 bases at J, with 15 bases in the middle. Per the germline V gene, CDR1 is KGHSH and CDR2 is LQKENI. There are 13 residues in the CDR3. CDR3: CASSPQDSRRQYV. The DNA for the CDR3 is TGTGCCAGCTCACCTCAGGACAGCCGTAGGCAGTACGTC.